The rows below give T cell receptor beta chains drawn from one sample of a study of T cells after yellow fever vaccination. TCRdb re-called the 5' RACE reads with MiXCR, one entry per CDR3 protein. Seen here are some 320,000 distinct CDR3 sequences, about 8.7% observed once, and the top ten hold about a sixth. The source material was PBMCs, sampled on the day of the first yellow fever vaccination. The source of these receptors is a man between 18 and 35 years old who received the YFV17D yellow fever vaccine. CDR3s include the opening cysteine and the closing phenylalanine or tryptophan. Each record gives: J gene, V gene, D gene, clone size, CDR3 DNA, CDR3 protein. A D gene is named only where the DNA matches it firmly. Rows may omit the clone size; those that give it use once, few, many or a size class.

>TRBJ2-5|TRBV5-1|-|-
TGCGCCAGCAGCTTGGAGCCTAGCGAGGGGGTTGAGACCCAGTACTTC
CASSLEPSEGVETQYF
>TRBJ2-1|TRBV19|-|-
TGTGCCAGTAGCCCGATCGGGACCTGGTGGGGCAATGAGCAGTTCTTC
CASSPIGTWWGNEQFF
>TRBJ1-5|TRBV2|TRBD1|-
TGTGCCAGCAGAGACAGGGGTCAGCCCCAGCATTTT
CASRDRGQPQHF
>TRBJ1-1|TRBV30|-|many
TGTGCCTGGAATCGACGGCCAGGGGTAGGTATGAACACTGAAGCTTTCTTT
CAWNRRPGVGMNTEAFF
>TRBJ1-4|TRBV9|-|-
TGTGCCAGCAGCGGAGACGTAGAGGCTAATGAAAAACTGTTTTTT
CASSGDVEANEKLFF
>TRBJ1-5|TRBV5-6|-|-
TGTGCCAGCAGCTTCAAAAGATATAGCAATCAGCCCCAGCATTTT
CASSFKRYSNQPQHF
>TRBJ1-4|TRBV20-1|TRBD1|many
TGCAGTGCTAGAGGCCGGGACAGGGGGTACCACACTAATGAAAAACTGTTTTTT
CSARGRDRGYHTNEKLFF
>TRBJ2-7|TRBV7-9|-|-
TGTGCCAGCAGCTTAGGAGGCAGGGTCTCCTACGAGCAGTACTTC
CASSLGGRVSYEQYF
>TRBJ2-6|TRBV11-2|TRBD1|-
TGTGCCAGCAGCCCACCGAGGACAGGGGGCCTTGGGGCCAACGTCCTGACTTTC
CASSPPRTGGLGANVLTF
>TRBJ1-4|TRBV5-6|TRBD1|-
TGTGCCAGCAGCCACCGGGACAGGCCGAATGAAAAACTGTTTTTT
CASSHRDRPNEKLFF
>TRBJ1-1|TRBV13|-|-
TGTGCCAGCAGCTTAGGGGTTGGAAGTACTGAAGCTTTCTTT
CASSLGVGSTEAFF
>TRBJ2-2|TRBV2|-|many
TGTGCCAGCAGTGAAGGGCCTACGAACACCGGGGAGCTGTTTTTT
CASSEGPTNTGELFF
>TRBJ1-2|TRBV6-6|-|few
TGTGCCAGCAGTTACCGTGGGGAGTCGGGCTACACCTTC
CASSYRGESGYTF
>TRBJ2-7|TRBV7-2|TRBD1|-
TGTGCCAGCAGCTCACCGGGACAGCCCTACGAGCAGTACTTC
CASSSPGQPYEQYF
>TRBJ2-5|TRBV5-4|-|few
TGTGCCAGCAGCTCCGCCGGGGGCGTAAAGACCCAGTACTTC
CASSSAGGVKTQYF
>TRBJ2-5|TRBV6-1|TRBD2|few
TGTGCCAGCAGTGAAAATGGCTGGGAGGGCTCGGGTCGGGAGACCCAGTACTTC
CASSENGWEGSGRETQYF
>TRBJ1-1|TRBV12-5|-|-
TGTGCTAGTGGTTCATGGCAGGGGAACACTGAAGCTTTCTTT
CASGSWQGNTEAFF